This TCR beta chain came from a study of OX40 agonist ivuxolimab in advanced cancers. A note on the overall study: Ivuxolimab, which targeted the costimulatory receptor OX40 (CD134), was an agonistic, fully human IgG2 monoclonal antibody. Intravenous ivuxolimab was administered to patients every 2 weeks at six dose levels: 0.01, 0.1, 0.3, 1.5, 3 and 10 mg/kg. Among the roughly 50 dose-escalation patients, about 19 had hepatocellular carcinoma, about 15 melanoma, 9 renal cell carcinoma and 9 head and neck cancer. In the dose-escalation cohort, 65% to 85% of patients were male, and the mean age was approximately 60 years with a range of about 20 to 90. Patients were allowed to have had prior anti-PD-1, anti-PD-L1 or anti-CTLA-4 therapy, and approximately 40% of the dose-escalation patients had been treated with checkpoint inhibitors. Partial responses were achieved by three dose-escalation patients, of whom one had hepatocellular carcinoma and two had cutaneous melanoma. Peripheral TCRbeta sequencing aimed to test whether ivuxolimab altered TCR sequence diversity and caused clonal T-cell expansion. The monotherapy dose-escalation portion (N = 52 patients) of the phase I ivuxolimab trial is reported in the paper.

For sequencing of the TCRbeta CDR3 region, genomic DNA was extracted from the sorted cells. The immunoSEQ Assay was used for sequencing of TCRbeta CDR3 regions. This is the immuneACCESS table as TCRdb keeps it, with only in-frame sequences that have V and J called. A part of the clones is gone; compared with another copy, unresolved V genes explain less than half, and the rest is unexplained. Counted in this sample were approximately 70,000 clones; 80% to 85% of them appeared once. Roughly 8% of the sample is held by the ten biggest clonotypes. This clone was detected many times. Its antigen has not been determined. No per-base quality is available; no much larger clone lies one base away. Study-level results and caveats: Low levels of normalized T-cell clonal expansion were also shown by some nonresponding patients. Partial responders in the 0.1-3.0 mg/kg groups had among the lowest normalized peripheral clonal expansion, especially among CD8+ T cells. At doses of 0.1 to 3.0 mg/kg, clonal expansion of both CD4+ and CD8+ blood T cells was observed from baseline to week 6. Antigen specificity was not determined for the clonally expanded peripheral T cells. After ivuxolimab, expanded clones were on average more numerous among CD8+ T cells than among CD4+ T cells.

The CDR3 contains 11 residues, cysteine and phenylalanine counted. Solely the CDR3 DNA is kept, with 33 bases framed from the first base. V is clipped by 6 bases and J by 7 bases, and the sequence between their germline boundaries is 9 bases long. CDR1 and CDR2 (SNHLY, FYNNEI) derive from the germline V gene. The trial excluded patients who had a history of autoimmune disease or who were on systemic immunosuppression. In every dose cohort, peripheral blood was drawn for TCR sequencing at baseline, cycle 4 day 1, and cycle 7 day 1. The samples were drawn from a first-in-human, open-label, multicenter phase I dose-escalation trial of ivuxolimab. The trial enrolled adults with locally advanced or metastatic head and neck squamous cell, hepatocellular, melanoma or renal cell carcinoma. Before TCR sequencing, CD4+ T cells and CD8+ T cells were sorted from peripheral blood as separate populations.

This TCR came from an adult with an advanced solid tumor such as melanoma, head and neck, liver or kidney cancer. Here the sequenced sample was CD4+ or CD8+ T cells sorted from blood, taken in a trial of the OX40 agonist ivuxolimab. The chain links TRBV2 with TRBJ1-1; the D gene cannot be named for sure. The CDR3 sequence is CASSYSGEAFF. The DNA is as follows: TGTGCCAGCAGCTATTCGGGTGAAGCTTTCTTT.